This TCR beta chain was identified in a study of blood T cells in healthy people across ages. PCR was performed a second time for about 7 to 11 cycles using a sample-barcoded 5' primer and a J-beta primer mix. TCRdb analysed the 5' RACE reads with MiXCR anew, one entry per CDR3 protein. Among fewer than 1,200,000 distinct CDR3 sequences listed, 20% to 25% were seen once. This CDR3 is 16 amino acids long. With 1 base clipped from V and 4 bases from J, the junction kept 8 bases outside the gene matches. Germline V gene lookup returns CDR1 LGHNA and CDR2 YNFKEQ. In addition, the sample was reused for a study of T cells of mothers and their children. From that second work: In cDNA synthesis, all of the extracted RNA was used at roughly 1.5 ug per 15 ul.

V is TRBV4-2 and J is TRBJ2-3; 7 bases are shared with TRBD1. The receptor was isolated from a girl aged 2 to 9 in good health. The source material was blood. The CDR3 sequence: CASSQGTGGGSDTQYF. In nucleotides, the CDR3 is TGTGCCAGCAGCCAAGGGACAGGTGGGGGCTCAGATACGCAGTATTTT.